This T cell receptor (beta chain) was sequenced for a study of shared clonotypes between healthy human individuals. About the study: Aged 18 to 49, the donors were two women and three men.

Remarks on this clone: Its antigen is as yet unknown.

The assay was immunoSEQ multiplex PCR, and TCRdb's table has in-frame clones only and misses some. Of about 820,000 clones listed, about 92% are singletons. Naive-designated CD8 cells lacked CD45RO, were positively enriched for CCR7, and omitted terminally differentiated effector memory CD45RA+ cells. CDR1 and CDR2 (germline): SEHNR, FQNEAQ (reference sequence). V trimming: 5 bases; J trimming: 4 bases; junction bases outside the gene matches: 3. The CDR3 is 14 amino acids. Study-level points and caveats: Non-shared clonotypes had lower generation probabilities than clonotypes shared by all four sorted-subset donors. The study's rarefaction showed incomplete sorted-subset sequencing despite large depth.

The specimen was naive CD8+ T cells sorted from blood. The chain joins TRBV7-9 to TRBJ1-2; 11 bases are shared with TRBD1. The clonotype comes from a man aged 25 to 40 in good health. CDR3 DNA sequence: TGTGCCAGCAGCGCCGGGACAGGGGGCTATGGCTACACCTTC. Amino acids: CASSAGTGGYGYTF.